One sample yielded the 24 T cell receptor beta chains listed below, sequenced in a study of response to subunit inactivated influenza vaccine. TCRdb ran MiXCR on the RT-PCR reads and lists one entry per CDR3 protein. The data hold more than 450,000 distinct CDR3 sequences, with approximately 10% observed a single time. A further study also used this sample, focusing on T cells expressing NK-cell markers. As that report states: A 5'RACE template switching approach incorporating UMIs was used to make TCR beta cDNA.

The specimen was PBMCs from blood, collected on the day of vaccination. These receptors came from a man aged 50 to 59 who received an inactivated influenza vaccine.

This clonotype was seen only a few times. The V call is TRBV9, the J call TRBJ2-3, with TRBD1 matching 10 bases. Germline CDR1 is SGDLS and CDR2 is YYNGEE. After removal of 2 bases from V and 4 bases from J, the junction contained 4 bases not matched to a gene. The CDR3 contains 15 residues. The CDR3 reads CASSVRTGGSDTQYF. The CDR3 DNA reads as TGTGCCAGCAGCGTGCGGACAGGGGGTTCAGATACGCAGTATTTT.

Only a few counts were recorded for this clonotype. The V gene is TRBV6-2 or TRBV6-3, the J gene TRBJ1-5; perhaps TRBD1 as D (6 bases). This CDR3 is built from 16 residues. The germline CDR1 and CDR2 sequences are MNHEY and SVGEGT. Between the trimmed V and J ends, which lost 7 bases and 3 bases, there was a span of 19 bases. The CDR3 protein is CASTRGQLINNQPQHF. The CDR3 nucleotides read TGTGCCAGCACAAGAGGACAGCTTATTAACAATCAGCCCCAGCATTTT.

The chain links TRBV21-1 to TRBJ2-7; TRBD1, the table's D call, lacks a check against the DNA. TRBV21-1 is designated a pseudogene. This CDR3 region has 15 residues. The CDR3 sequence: CASSSIPGKLYEQYF. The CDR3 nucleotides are TGTGCCAGCAGCTCCATCCCTGGGAAGCTCTACGAGCAGTACTTC.

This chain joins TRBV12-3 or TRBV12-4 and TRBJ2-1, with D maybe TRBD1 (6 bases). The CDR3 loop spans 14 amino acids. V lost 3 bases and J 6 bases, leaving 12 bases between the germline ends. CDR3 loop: CASSLTGSTNEQFF. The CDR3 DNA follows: TGTGCCAGCAGTTTGACAGGTTCAACCAATGAGCAGTTCTTC.

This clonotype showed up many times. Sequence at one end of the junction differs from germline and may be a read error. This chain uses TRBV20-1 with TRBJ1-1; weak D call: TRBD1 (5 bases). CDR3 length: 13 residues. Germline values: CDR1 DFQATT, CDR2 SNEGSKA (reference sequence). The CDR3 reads CRATGTMNTEAFF. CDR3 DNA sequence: TGCAGGGCTACCGGGACTATGAACACTGAAGCTTTCTTT.

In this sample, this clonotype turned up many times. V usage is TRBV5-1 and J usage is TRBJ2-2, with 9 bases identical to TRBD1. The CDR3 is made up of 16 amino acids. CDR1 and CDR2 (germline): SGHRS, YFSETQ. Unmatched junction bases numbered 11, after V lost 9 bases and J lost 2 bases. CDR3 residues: CATKPDRGLNTGELFF. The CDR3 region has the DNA TGCGCCACCAAACCGGACAGGGGACTTAACACCGGGGAGCTGTTTTTT.

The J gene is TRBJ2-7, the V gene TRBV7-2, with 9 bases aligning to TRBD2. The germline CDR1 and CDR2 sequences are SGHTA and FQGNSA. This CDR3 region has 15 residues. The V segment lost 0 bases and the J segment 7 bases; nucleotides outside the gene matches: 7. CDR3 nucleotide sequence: TGTGCCAGCAGCTTAGCCTTTAGCGGGAGATTTGAGCAGTACTTC. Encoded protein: CASSLAFSGRFEQYF. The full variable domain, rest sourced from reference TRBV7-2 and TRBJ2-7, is GAGVSQSPSNKVTEKGKDVELRCDPISGHTALYWYRQSLGQGLEFLIYFQGNSAPDKSGLPSDRFSAERTGGSVSTLTIQRTQQEDSAVYLCASSLAFSGRFEQYFGPGTRLTVT.

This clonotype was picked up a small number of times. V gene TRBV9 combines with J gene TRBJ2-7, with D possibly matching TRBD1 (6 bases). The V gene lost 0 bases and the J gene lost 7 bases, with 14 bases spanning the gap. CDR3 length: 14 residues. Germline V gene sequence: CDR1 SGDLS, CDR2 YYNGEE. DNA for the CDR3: TGTGCCAGCAGCGTAGATCAGGGGAAGGGGGAGCAGTACTTC. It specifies CASSVDQGKGEQYF. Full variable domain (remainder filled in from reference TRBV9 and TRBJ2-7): DSGVTQTPKHLITATGQRVTLRCSPRSGDLSVYWYQQSLDQGLQFLIQYYNGEERAKGNILERFSAQQFPDLHSELNLSSLELGDSALYFCASSVDQGKGEQYFGPGTRLTVT.

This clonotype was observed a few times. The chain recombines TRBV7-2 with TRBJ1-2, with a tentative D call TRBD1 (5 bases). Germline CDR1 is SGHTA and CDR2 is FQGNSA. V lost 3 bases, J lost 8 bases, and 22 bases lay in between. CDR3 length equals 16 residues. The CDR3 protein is CASSFLIEEPGLGYTF. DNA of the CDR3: TGTGCCAGCAGCTTTTTGATAGAGGAGCCGGGACTAGGCTACACCTTC.

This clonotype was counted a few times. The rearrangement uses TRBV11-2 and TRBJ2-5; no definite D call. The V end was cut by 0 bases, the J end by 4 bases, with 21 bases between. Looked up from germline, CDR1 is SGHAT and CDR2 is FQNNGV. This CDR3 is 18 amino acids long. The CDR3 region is CASSLDRLRSRTPETQYF. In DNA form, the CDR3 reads TGTGCCAGCAGCTTAGATAGGCTCCGGTCCAGGACCCCAGAGACCCAGTACTTC.

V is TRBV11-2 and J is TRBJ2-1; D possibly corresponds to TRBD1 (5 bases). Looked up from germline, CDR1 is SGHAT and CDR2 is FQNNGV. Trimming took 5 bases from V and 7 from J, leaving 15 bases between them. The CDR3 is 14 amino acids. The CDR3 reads CASSLGHGRNEQFF. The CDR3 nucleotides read TGTGCCAGCAGCCTTGGACATGGAAGAAATGAGCAGTTCTTC.

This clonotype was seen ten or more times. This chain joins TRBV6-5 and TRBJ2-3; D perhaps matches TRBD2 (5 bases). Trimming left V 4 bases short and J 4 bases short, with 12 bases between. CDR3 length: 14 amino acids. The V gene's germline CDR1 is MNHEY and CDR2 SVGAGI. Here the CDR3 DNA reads TGTGCCAGCAGTTCTTTCTGGGGAGCAGATACGCAGTATTTT. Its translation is CASSSFWGADTQYF.

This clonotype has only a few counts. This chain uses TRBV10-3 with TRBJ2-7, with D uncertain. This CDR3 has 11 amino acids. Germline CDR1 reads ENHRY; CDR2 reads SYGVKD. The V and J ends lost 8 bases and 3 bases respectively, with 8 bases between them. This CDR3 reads CAIAINYEQYF. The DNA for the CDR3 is TGTGCCATCGCTATTAACTACGAGCAGTACTTC.

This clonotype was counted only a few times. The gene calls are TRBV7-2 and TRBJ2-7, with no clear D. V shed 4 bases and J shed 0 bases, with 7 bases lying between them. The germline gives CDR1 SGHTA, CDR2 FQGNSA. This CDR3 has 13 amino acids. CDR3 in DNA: TGTGCCAGCAGCTCCAGAGCCTCCTACGAGCAGTACTTC. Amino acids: CASSSRASYEQYF. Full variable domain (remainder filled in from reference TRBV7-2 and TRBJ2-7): GAGVSQSPSNKVTEKGKDVELRCDPISGHTALYWYRQSLGQGLEFLIYFQGNSAPDKSGLPSDRFSAERTGGSVSTLTIQRTQQEDSAVYLCASSSRASYEQYFGPGTRLTVT.

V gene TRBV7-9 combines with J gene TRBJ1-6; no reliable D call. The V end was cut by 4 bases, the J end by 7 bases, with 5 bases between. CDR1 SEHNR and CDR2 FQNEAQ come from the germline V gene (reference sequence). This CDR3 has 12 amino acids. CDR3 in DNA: TGTGCCAGCAGCTCTCAAAATTCACCCCTCCACTTT. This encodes CASSSQNSPLHF.

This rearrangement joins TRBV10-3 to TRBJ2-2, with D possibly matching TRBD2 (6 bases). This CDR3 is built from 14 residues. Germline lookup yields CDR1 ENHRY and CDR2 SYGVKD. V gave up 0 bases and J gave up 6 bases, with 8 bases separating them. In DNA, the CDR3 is TGTGCCATCAGTGAGTCACGGGAGCCCGGGGAGCTGTTTTTT. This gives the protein CAISESREPGELFF.

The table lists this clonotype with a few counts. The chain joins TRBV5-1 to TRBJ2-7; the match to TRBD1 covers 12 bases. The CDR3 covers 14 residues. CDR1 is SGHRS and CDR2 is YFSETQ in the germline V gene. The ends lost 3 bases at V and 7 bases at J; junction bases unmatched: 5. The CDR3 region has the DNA TGCGCCAGCAGCTGGGGACAGGGGGCGATGGAGCAGTACTTC. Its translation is CASSWGQGAMEQYF.

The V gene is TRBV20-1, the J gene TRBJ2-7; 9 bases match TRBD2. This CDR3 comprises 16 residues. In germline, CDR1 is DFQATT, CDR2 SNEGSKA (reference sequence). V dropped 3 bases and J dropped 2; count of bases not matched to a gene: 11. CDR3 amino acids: CSARGSLAGSPYEQYF. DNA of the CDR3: TGCAGTGCTAGGGGCAGTCTAGCGGGATCCCCCTACGAGCAGTACTTC.

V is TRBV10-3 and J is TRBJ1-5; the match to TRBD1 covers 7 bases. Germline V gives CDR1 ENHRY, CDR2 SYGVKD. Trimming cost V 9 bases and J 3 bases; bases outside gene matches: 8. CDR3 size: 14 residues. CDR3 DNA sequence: TGTGCCATAAGCCGCGACAGGGACAATCAGCCCCAGCATTTT. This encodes CAISRDRDNQPQHF.

The CDR3 region is CSAQRLAGGFTDTQYF. The DNA for the CDR3 is TGCAGTGCCCAACGACTAGCGGGAGGATTCACAGATACGCAGTATTTT. The genes are TRBV20-1 and TRBJ2-3; 13 positions match TRBD2. The CDR3 is made up of 16 amino acids. Trimming cost V 6 bases and J 2 bases; bases outside gene matches: 8. The germline CDR1 and CDR2 sequences are DFQATT and SNEGSKA (reference sequence).

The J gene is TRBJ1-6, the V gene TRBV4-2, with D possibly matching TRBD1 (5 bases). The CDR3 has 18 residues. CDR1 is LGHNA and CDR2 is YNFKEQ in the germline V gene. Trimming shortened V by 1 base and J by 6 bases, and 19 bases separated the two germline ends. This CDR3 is CASSQAGGWGSANSPLHF. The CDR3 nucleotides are TGTGCCAGCAGCCAAGCGGGGGGATGGGGCAGCGCTAATTCACCCCTCCACTTT.

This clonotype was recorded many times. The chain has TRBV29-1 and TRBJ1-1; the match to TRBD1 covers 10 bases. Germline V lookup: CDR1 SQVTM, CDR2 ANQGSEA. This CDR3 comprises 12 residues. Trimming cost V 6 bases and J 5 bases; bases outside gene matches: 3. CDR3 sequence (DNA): TGCAGCGTCGACAGGGGGCGAACTGAAGCTTTCTTT. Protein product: CSVDRGRTEAFF.

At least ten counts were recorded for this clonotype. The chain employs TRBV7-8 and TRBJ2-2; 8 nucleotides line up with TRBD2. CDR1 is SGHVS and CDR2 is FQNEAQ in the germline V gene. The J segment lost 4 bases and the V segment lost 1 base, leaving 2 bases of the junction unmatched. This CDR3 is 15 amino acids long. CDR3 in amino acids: CASSLGLASTGELFF. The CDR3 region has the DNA TGTGCCAGCAGCTTAGGACTAGCGAGCACCGGGGAGCTGTTTTTT.

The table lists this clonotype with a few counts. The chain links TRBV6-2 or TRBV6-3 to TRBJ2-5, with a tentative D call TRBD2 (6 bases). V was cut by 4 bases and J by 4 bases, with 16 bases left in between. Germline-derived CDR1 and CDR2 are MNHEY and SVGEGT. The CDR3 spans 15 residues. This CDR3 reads CASSSGTRPPETQYF. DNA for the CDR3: TGTGCCAGCAGTTCCGGGACTCGACCCCCAGAGACCCAGTACTTC.